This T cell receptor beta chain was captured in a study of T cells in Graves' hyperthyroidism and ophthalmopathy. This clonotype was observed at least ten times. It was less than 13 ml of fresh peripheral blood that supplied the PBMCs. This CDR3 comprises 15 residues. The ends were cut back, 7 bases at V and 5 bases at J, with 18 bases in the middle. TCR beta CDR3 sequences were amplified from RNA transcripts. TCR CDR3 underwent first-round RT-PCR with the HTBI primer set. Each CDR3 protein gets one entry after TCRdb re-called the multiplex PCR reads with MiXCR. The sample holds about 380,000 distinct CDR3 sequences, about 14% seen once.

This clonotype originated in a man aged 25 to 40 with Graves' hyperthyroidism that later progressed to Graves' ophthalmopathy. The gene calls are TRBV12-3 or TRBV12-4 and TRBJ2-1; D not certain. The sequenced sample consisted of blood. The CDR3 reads CASTFRAESDNEQFF. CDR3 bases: TGTGCCAGCACCTTCCGTGCCGAATCCGACAATGAGCAGTTCTTC.